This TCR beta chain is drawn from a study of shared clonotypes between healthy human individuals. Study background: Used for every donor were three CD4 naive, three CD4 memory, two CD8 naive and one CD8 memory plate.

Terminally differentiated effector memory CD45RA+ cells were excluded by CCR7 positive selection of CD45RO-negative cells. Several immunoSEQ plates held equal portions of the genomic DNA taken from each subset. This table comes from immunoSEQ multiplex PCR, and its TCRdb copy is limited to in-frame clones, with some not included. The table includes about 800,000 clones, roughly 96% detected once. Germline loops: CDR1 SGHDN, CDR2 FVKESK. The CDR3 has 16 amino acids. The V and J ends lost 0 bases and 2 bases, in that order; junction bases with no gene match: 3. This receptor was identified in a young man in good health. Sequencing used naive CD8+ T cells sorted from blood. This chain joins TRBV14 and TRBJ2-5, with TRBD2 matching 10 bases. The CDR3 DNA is TGTGCCAGCAGCCAAGATCCAGCGGGAGGGCAAGAGACCCAGTACTTC. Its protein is CASSQDPAGGQETQYF.